This TCR beta chain was profiled in a study of T cell responses to AZD1222 COVID-19 vaccine. General study results and limits: A rise in Spike-specific TCR breadth and depth followed two AZD1222 doses. White British ancestry dominated among donors, who included more females, and clonal diversity was possibly underestimated. Just six or seven AZD1222 recipients tested seropositive at baseline. Mapped onto spike, vaccine-associated CD4 TCRs spanned it and were dominant at 160-218 and 743-854.

Some clones are missing from TCRdb's copy, which holds only in-frame ones; the method was immunoSEQ multiplex PCR. The sample consists of some 100,000 clones, about 82% of them appearing once. This clone appeared once. Its matching antigen is unknown. The germline gene is not matched at one end of the junction; a read error may be the cause. The length of the CDR3 is 12 residues. Germline V gene sequence: CDR1 SEHNR, CDR2 FQNEAQ (reference sequence). This sequence originates from an adult who received the AZD1222 COVID-19 vaccine. This specimen consisted of peripheral blood, obtained 28 days after the second AZD1222 dose. The chain employs TRBV7-9 and TRBJ2-7, with D perhaps being TRBD1 or TRBD2 (5 bases each). The CDR3 sequence: CASRSQSGRASF. CDR3 DNA sequence: TGTGCCAGCAGATCACAGTCGGGACGAGCCTCATTC.